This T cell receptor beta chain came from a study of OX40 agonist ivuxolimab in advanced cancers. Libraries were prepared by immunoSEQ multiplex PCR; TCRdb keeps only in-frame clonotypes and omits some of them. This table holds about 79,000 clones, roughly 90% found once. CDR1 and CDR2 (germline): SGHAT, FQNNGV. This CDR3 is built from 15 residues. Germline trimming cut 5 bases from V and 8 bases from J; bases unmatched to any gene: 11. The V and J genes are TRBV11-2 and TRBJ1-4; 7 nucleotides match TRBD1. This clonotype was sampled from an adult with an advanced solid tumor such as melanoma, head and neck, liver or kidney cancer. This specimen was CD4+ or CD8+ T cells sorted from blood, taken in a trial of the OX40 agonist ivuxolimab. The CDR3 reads CASSHHRGEGEKLFF. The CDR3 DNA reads TGTGCCAGCAGCCACCACAGGGGAGAGGGCGAAAAACTGTTTTTT.